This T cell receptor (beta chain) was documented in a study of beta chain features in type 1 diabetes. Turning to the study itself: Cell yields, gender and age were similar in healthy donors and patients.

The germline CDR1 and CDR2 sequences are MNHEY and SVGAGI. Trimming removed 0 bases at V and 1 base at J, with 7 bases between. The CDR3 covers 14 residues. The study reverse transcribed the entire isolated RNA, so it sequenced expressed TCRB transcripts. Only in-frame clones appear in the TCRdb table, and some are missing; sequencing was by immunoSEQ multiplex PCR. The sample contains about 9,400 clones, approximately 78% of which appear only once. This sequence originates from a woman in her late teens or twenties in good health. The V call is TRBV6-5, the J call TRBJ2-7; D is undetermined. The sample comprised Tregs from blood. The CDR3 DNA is TGTGCCAGCAGTTACTCAGCCTCTTCCTACGAGCAGTACTTC. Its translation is CASSYSASSYEQYF.